This TCR beta chain was documented in a study of shared clonotypes between healthy human individuals. Findings and caveats of the study: Enrolling few donors narrowed the genetic and exposure-history diversity that was represented.

Once extracted for a subset, genomic DNA was divided evenly among several immunoSEQ plates. Sequenced by immunoSEQ multiplex PCR; TCRdb stores in-frame clones only, minus some. The table shows about 2.5 million clones, with under 95% occurring only once. None of the donors, who were healthy HIV-negative adults, had recently had acute infections or vaccinations. For this clone: Its matching antigen is unknown. The same CDR3 also results from other DNA sequences found in this sample.

With 4 bases clipped from V and 2 bases from J, the junction kept 7 bases outside the gene matches. The CDR3 spans 16 residues. Germline-derived CDR1 and CDR2 are MDHEN and SYDVKM. The sequenced material came from naive CD4+ T cells from PBMCs. Subset indicated: CD45RA+ positively selected. The V and J genes are TRBV28 and TRBJ2-2; 7 bases map to TRBD2. This sequence was found in a man younger than 30 in good health. Some clones in this sample may be carry-over from other donors' samples. The CDR3 nucleotides are TGTGCCAGCAGTTCCCCCGGGACTAAAAACACCGGGGAGCTGTTTTTT. Translated, it gives CASSSPGTKNTGELFF.